Below are 24 T cell receptor beta chains sequenced from a single sample in a study of cytomegalovirus exposure and HLA in healthy donors. It was with 60 Vbeta and 13 Jbeta primers that the PCR ran. The table came from immunoSEQ multiplex PCR; TCRdb's copy has only in-frame clones and leaves some out. Of 150,000 or so clones listed, about 69% are singletons. The sequencing sample was made of PBMCs. The source of these receptors is a human donor in good health.

V is TRBV9 and J is TRBJ2-7, with 8 bases fitting TRBD1. Germline V CDR1 and CDR2: SGDLS, YYNGEE. V trimming: 4 bases; J trimming: 3 bases; junction bases outside the gene matches: 27. The CDR3 totals 21 residues. As DNA, the CDR3 is TGTGCCAGCAGCCCCCTAGGGGAAACCGTGACAGGGGCGCCAGTCCGCTACGAGCAGTACTTC. This codes for CASSPLGETVTGAPVRYEQYF. Drawing the rest from reference TRBV9 and TRBJ2-7, the complete variable domain is DSGVTQTPKHLITATGQRVTLRCSPRSGDLSVYWYQQSLDQGLQFLIQYYNGEERAKGNILERFSAQQFPDLHSELNLSSLELGDSALYFCASSPLGETVTGAPVRYEQYFGPGTRLTVT.

The genes are TRBV18 and TRBJ2-7, with 7 bases fitting TRBD1. The CDR3 sequence is 15 residues long. From germline, CDR1 is KGHSH and CDR2 LQKENI. J gave up 1 base and V 2 bases, and 5 bases lay outside the gene matches. The CDR3 here is CASSPGDSRSYEQYF. The CDR3 DNA sequence: TGTGCCAGCTCACCAGGGGACAGCAGATCCTACGAGCAGTACTTC. Complete variable domain (other parts from reference TRBV18 and TRBJ2-7): NAGVMQNPRHLVRRRGQEARLRCSPMKGHSHVYWYRQLPEEGLKFMVYLQKENIIDESGMPKERFSAEFPKEGPSILRIQQVVRGDSAAYFCASSPGDSRSYEQYFGPGTRLTVT.

The chain has TRBV18 and TRBJ2-2, with 9 bases fitting TRBD1. Per germline, CDR1 KGHSH and CDR2 LQKENI. The CDR3 runs to 15 residues. V trimming: 5 bases; J trimming: 1 base; junction bases outside the gene matches: 2. CDR3 loop: CASSKGQGNTGELFF. For the CDR3, the DNA is TGTGCCAGCTCAAAGGGACAGGGGAACACCGGGGAGCTGTTTTTT.

V usage is TRBV5-4 and J usage is TRBJ1-1; TRBD1 is a possible D gene (5 bases). This CDR3 has 13 amino acids. Germline assignment: CDR1 SGHNT and CDR2 YYREEE (reference sequence). Between the trimmed V and J ends, which lost 5 bases and 4 bases, there was a span of 12 bases. CDR3 in amino acids: CASSPQGRTEAFF. For the CDR3, the DNA is TGTGCCAGCAGTCCCCAGGGCCGCACTGAAGCTTTCTTT.

In this sample, this clone turned up a few times. The rearrangement uses TRBV19 and TRBJ1-2; D is unresolved. The V and J ends lost 6 bases and 1 base respectively, with 15 bases between them. The CDR3 contains 15 residues. Germline V gene data show CDR1 as LNHDA and CDR2 as SQIVND (reference sequence). CDR3 in amino acids: CASSVRSGGNYGYTF. DNA for the CDR3: TGTGCCAGTAGCGTTAGGTCGGGAGGTAACTATGGCTACACCTTC.

This clone was picked up a small number of times. The chain has TRBV19 and TRBJ1-6; D unresolved. Trimming removed 4 bases at V and 6 bases at J, with 13 bases between. CDR3 size: 15 residues. Looked up from germline, CDR1 is LNHDA and CDR2 is SQIVND (reference sequence). The CDR3 coding sequence is TGTGCCAGTAGTAGGGGAGATTGGACTAATTCACCCCTCCACTTT. Protein product: CASSRGDWTNSPLHF.

DNA of the CDR3: TGCGCCAGCAGCCCGGGACAGGGAATGGAAAAACTGTTTTTT. It specifies CASSPGQGMEKLFF. The chain uses TRBV5-1 and TRBJ1-4; 9 bases map to TRBD1. The germline V gene has CDR1 SGHRS and CDR2 YFSETQ. The CDR3 totals 14 residues. Losses at the gene ends were 4 bases for V and 8 bases for J; bases not matched to a gene: 6.

CDR3 in DNA: TGTGCCAGCAGGCGGGACGGTAATTCACCCCTCCACTTT. It codes for CASRRDGNSPLHF. The chain combines TRBV6-5 with TRBJ1-6, with D perhaps TRBD1 (5 bases). Germline CDR1 is MNHEY and CDR2 is SVGAGI. Between the trimmed V and J ends, which lost 6 bases and 6 bases, there was a span of 9 bases. The CDR3 consists of 13 residues.

The chain couples TRBV9 to TRBJ2-2, with 12 nucleotides matching TRBD2. The V gene end was trimmed by 4 bases and the J gene end by 8 bases; junction bases not matched to a gene: 3. Germline assignment: CDR1 SGDLS and CDR2 YYNGEE. The CDR3 totals 14 residues. The CDR3 loop reads CASSLTSGGGELFF. In DNA, the CDR3 is TGTGCCAGCAGCCTGACTAGCGGGGGAGGGGAGCTGTTTTTT.

The CDR3 DNA is TGTGCCAGCAACCCCGGGACAGGGAAACAGCCCCAGCATTTT. Amino acid sequence: CASNPGTGKQPQHF. The chain uses TRBV27 and TRBJ1-5; 9 bases are a match to TRBD1. Trimming took 7 bases from V and 7 from J; bases not matched to a gene: 8. This CDR3 comprises 14 residues. Germline CDR1 MNHEY, CDR2 SMNVEV (reference sequence).

The CDR3 protein is CASTSGGGEQFF. CDR3 in DNA: TGTGCCAGTACTAGCGGGGGGGGTGAGCAGTTCTTC. The V and J genes are TRBV19 and TRBJ2-1, with 12 positions matching TRBD2. V was clipped by 7 bases and J by 9 bases; unmatched bases: 1. Germline loops: CDR1 LNHDA, CDR2 SQIVND (reference sequence). The CDR3 is made up of 12 amino acids.

This clone was seen only a few times. The J gene is TRBJ2-4, the V gene TRBV11-2; a possible D gene is TRBD2 (5 bases). V dropped 6 bases and J dropped 2 bases, with 11 bases sitting between them. The CDR3 has 14 amino acids. Germline values: CDR1 SGHAT, CDR2 FQNNGV. CDR3 in amino acids: CASRVSESKNIQYF. CDR3 nucleotide sequence: TGTGCCAGCAGGGTTAGCGAATCCAAAAACATTCAGTACTTC.

The V gene is TRBV6-5, the J gene TRBJ1-5; 10 nucleotides line up with TRBD1. V lost 6 bases to trimming and J lost 2 bases; unmatched junction nucleotides: 4. CDR1 MNHEY and CDR2 SVGAGI come from the germline V gene. The CDR3 spans 15 residues. CDR3 nucleotide sequence: TGTGCCAGCAGCTACGGGACAGGGGGCAATCAGCCCCAGCATTTT. Translated: CASSYGTGGNQPQHF.

This chain joins TRBV5-1 and TRBJ2-5, with D maybe TRBD2 (7 bases). Trimming pared 3 bases from V and 1 base from J, leaving 16 bases between. Germline V CDR1 and CDR2: SGHRS, YFSETQ. The CDR3 is made up of 16 amino acids. The chain's CDR3 is CASSSEWGGGQETQYF. The CDR3 bases are TGCGCCAGCAGCTCGGAGTGGGGAGGGGGCCAAGAGACCCAGTACTTC.

This clone turned up a few times. This chain joins TRBV4-1 and TRBJ2-3; 7 bases are shared with TRBD1. The CDR3 has 18 residues. CDR1 is MGHRA, CDR2 YSYEKL, per germline. The ends lost 1 base at V and 3 bases at J; junction bases unmatched: 13. The CDR3 protein is CASSQAVLNRGATDTQYF. The CDR3 DNA reads TGCGCCAGCAGCCAAGCAGTTCTGAACAGGGGTGCGACAGATACGCAGTATTTT.

The rearrangement links TRBV9 to TRBJ2-2, with TRBD2 matching 9 bases. V shed 0 bases, J shed 7 bases, and the junction held 10 bases outside the gene matches. CDR1 and CDR2 from the germline V gene are SGDLS and YYNGEE. This CDR3 comprises 17 residues. The CDR3 spells CASSVESSGGIGGELFF. The CDR3 DNA reads TGTGCCAGCAGCGTAGAGTCGAGCGGGGGGATCGGCGGGGAGCTGTTTTTT.

V gene TRBV6-5 combines with J gene TRBJ1-5, with 9 nucleotides matching TRBD1. The CDR3 covers 15 residues. V lost 0 bases to trimming and J lost 4 bases; unmatched junction nucleotides: 1. The germline V gene encodes CDR1 MNHEY and CDR2 SVGAGI. CDR3 DNA sequence: TGTGCCAGCAGTTACTCGGGGACAGGGAATCAGCCCCAGCATTTT. Translating gives CASSYSGTGNQPQHF.

The chain recombines TRBV30 with TRBJ2-7; TRBD1 matches 7 bases. The CDR3 contains 11 residues. The ends lost 5 bases at V and 3 bases at J; junction bases unmatched: 1. The germline gives CDR1 GTSNPN, CDR2 SVGIG (reference sequence). The CDR3 here is CAWGQVYEQYF. The CDR3 DNA is TGTGCCTGGGGACAGGTCTACGAGCAGTACTTC.

This chain joins TRBV7-9 and TRBJ2-1; 15 nucleotides line up with TRBD2. Germline CDR1 and CDR2: SEHNR and FQNEAQ (reference sequence). V gave up 6 bases and J gave up 1 base; unmatched junction bases: 10. The CDR3 has 19 amino acids. The DNA for the CDR3 is TGTGCCAGCAGTTGGACTAGCGGGGGGGTCCTCCCGTCCTACAATGAGCAGTTCTTC. Translated: CASSWTSGGVLPSYNEQFF.

The gene calls are TRBV2 and TRBJ2-7; TRBD1 matches at 8 bases. The CDR3 has 14 residues. The trim removed 4 bases at V and 5 bases at J, leaving 7 bases unmatched. Germline V gives CDR1 SNHLY, CDR2 FYNNEI. The CDR3 nucleotides are TGTGCCAGCAGTGTCGGACAGGGTCGGAACGAGCAGTACTTC. Residues: CASSVGQGRNEQYF.

The J gene is TRBJ2-2, the V gene TRBV10-3; 8 nucleotides agree with TRBD2. The CDR3 is made up of 14 amino acids. The V and J ends lost 8 bases and 5 bases, in that order; junction bases with no gene match: 7. CDR1 and CDR2 from the germline V gene are ENHRY and SYGVKD. The CDR3, as DNA: TGTGCCATCCCCGGGACTAGTGATACCGGGGAGCTGTTTTTT. This encodes CAIPGTSDTGELFF.

The V gene is TRBV2, the J gene TRBJ2-1, with a tentative D call TRBD2 (6 bases). The CDR3 covers 16 residues. The germline V and J ends were trimmed by 7 bases and 5 bases, with 21 bases remaining between them. CDR1 SNHLY and CDR2 FYNNEI come from the germline V gene. CDR3 nucleotides: TGTGCCAGCATGAGGGGCGGGGTAGTCCTTAACAATGAGCAGTTCTTC. Its protein product is CASMRGGVVLNNEQFF.

The rearrangement uses TRBV15 and TRBJ2-2; 7 bases agree with TRBD1. The germline CDR1 and CDR2 sequences are LNHNV and YYDKDF (reference sequence). J lost 0 bases, V lost 0 bases, and 7 bases had no gene match. The CDR3 length is 18 residues. The CDR3 DNA follows: TGTGCCACCAGCAGAGACCCTATAGGGACAGCGAACACCGGGGAGCTGTTTTTT. Amino acid sequence: CATSRDPIGTANTGELFF.

The rearrangement uses TRBV5-1 and TRBJ1-1, with unresolved D. V was shortened by 0 bases and J by 3 bases, with 9 bases between the two germline ends. The CDR3 loop spans 14 amino acids. CDR1 and CDR2 (germline): SGHRS, YFSETQ. In DNA form, the CDR3 reads TGCGCCAGCAGCTTGGACAGTCGGTACACTGAAGCTTTCTTT. It yields the protein CASSLDSRYTEAFF.